One sample yielded the 22 T cell receptor beta chains listed below, sequenced in a study of T cells in Graves' hyperthyroidism and ophthalmopathy. RNA transcripts were the template for amplifying TCR beta CDR3 regions. In the first-round RT-PCR of the TCR CDR3, the HTBI primer set was used. TCRdb reprocessed the multiplex PCR reads via MiXCR and lists one record per CDR3 protein. In the table there are some 800,000 distinct CDR3 sequences, about two fifths of which are singletons. The sample taken for sequencing was blood. The receptors originated from a man in his late teens or twenties with Graves' hyperthyroidism.

V gene TRBV7-3 combines with J gene TRBJ2-7; 7 bases map to TRBD2. In germline, CDR1 is SGHTA, CDR2 FQGTGA. V shed 8 bases and J 6 bases; nucleotides not matched to a gene: 13. The CDR3 is made up of 14 amino acids. The CDR3 protein is CASGNRDYGAEQYF. The CDR3 coding sequence is TGTGCCAGCGGCAACCGGGACTACGGGGCCGAGCAGTACTTC.

This clonotype came up many times. The V call is TRBV5-1, the J call TRBJ1-4; D is ambiguous. The germline gives CDR1 SGHRS, CDR2 YFSETQ. This CDR3 has 14 residues. The V and J ends lost 1 base and 10 bases respectively, with 14 bases between them. This CDR3 reads CASSLSQYRGKLFF. CDR3 DNA sequence: TGCGCCAGCAGCTTGAGCCAGTATCGAGGAAAACTGTTTTTT.

The CDR3 sequence: CASSFWGDGITEAFF. Here the CDR3 DNA reads TGTGCCAGCAGCTTTTGGGGGGACGGGATCACTGAAGCTTTCTTT. The rearrangement joins TRBV7-9 to TRBJ1-1, with D maybe TRBD1 (5 bases). The CDR3 is made up of 15 amino acids. The germline gives CDR1 SEHNR, CDR2 FQNEAQ (reference sequence). Trimming removed 3 bases from V and 4 bases from J, with 15 bases in between.

This clonotype has only a few counts. This sequence joins TRBV6-5 and TRBJ2-7, with no clear D. In germline, CDR1 is MNHEY, CDR2 SVGAGI. V shed 0 bases and J shed 3 bases, with 6 bases lying between them. The CDR3 has 13 amino acids. The CDR3 DNA reads TGTGCCAGCAGTTACTCCATCCTCTACGAGCAGTACTTC. Translating gives CASSYSILYEQYF.

This clonotype was detected many times. V usage is TRBV29-1 and J usage is TRBJ2-5; 9 nucleotides line up with TRBD2. V lost 7 bases, J lost 5 bases, and 2 bases stayed unmatched. The CDR3 loop spans 11 amino acids. CDR1 SQVTM and CDR2 ANQGSEA come from the germline V gene. The CDR3 loop is CSGTSAETQYF. CDR3 sequence (DNA): TGCAGCGGGACTAGCGCGGAGACCCAGTACTTC. Filled out from reference TRBV29-1 and TRBJ2-5, the complete variable domain reads SAVISQKPSRDICQRGTSLTIQCQVDSQVTMMFWYRQQPGQSLTLIATANQGSEATYESGFVIDKFPISRPNLTFSTLTVSNMSPEDSSIYLCSGTSAETQYFGPGTRLLVL.

This clonotype was counted only a few times. Mismatch with germline at one junction end may stem from a read error. The rearrangement links TRBV7-7 to TRBJ2-7; the match to TRBD1 covers 8 bases. This CDR3 has 15 residues. Germline CDR1 SSHAT, CDR2 FNYEAQ (reference sequence). CDR3 loop: CASSPHQGAVYEQYF. The CDR3 DNA reads TGTGCTAGCAGCCCCCATCAGGGGGCTGTCTACGAGCAGTACTTC.

The CDR3, as DNA: TGTGCCAGCAGCTTACAAACCGCAGGGGAAAGGTCCTACGAGCAGTACTTC. This sequence encodes CASSLQTAGERSYEQYF. The chain is built from TRBV7-9 and TRBJ2-7; D is perhaps TRBD1 (6 bases). Trimming removed 2 bases at V and 1 base at J, with 18 bases between. The germline V gene has CDR1 SEHNR and CDR2 FQNEAQ (reference sequence). CDR3 length: 17 amino acids.

The chain carries TRBV20-1 and TRBJ1-6; 8 nucleotides agree with TRBD1. Germline CDR1 and CDR2: DFQATT and SNEGSKA (reference sequence). V was clipped by 2 bases and J by 8 bases; unmatched bases: 2. The CDR3 consists of 13 residues. Here the CDR3 reads CSARKDRDSPLHF. CDR3 coding DNA: TGCAGTGCTAGAAAGGACAGGGATTCACCCCTCCACTTT.

A single count supports this clonotype. In DNA, the CDR3 is TGCAGCCAACCTTTTCAGGGTCTTTACGAGCAGTACTTC. This sequence encodes CSQPFQGLYEQYF. The chain links TRBV29-1 to TRBJ2-7, with D perhaps matching TRBD1 (5 bases). CDR1 SQVTM and CDR2 ANQGSEA come from the germline V gene. V lost 8 bases, J lost 4 bases, and 18 bases lay in between. The CDR3 extends over 13 amino acids.

This clonotype was seen a handful of times. The chain uses TRBV7-9 and TRBJ2-7; D is unclear. V was trimmed by 3 bases and J by 5 bases, leaving 8 bases between them. Germline V CDR1 and CDR2: SEHNR, FQNEAQ (reference sequence). CDR3 length equals 12 residues. CDR3 nucleotide sequence: TGTGCCAGCAGCTTCACGGACCACGAGCAGTACTTC. Its translation is CASSFTDHEQYF.

About this clonotype itself: This may arise from a read error, as a much more abundant clone is one base away. The chain is built from TRBV10-3 and TRBJ2-7, with TRBD2 matching over 11 bases. With 6 bases clipped from V and 6 bases from J, the junction kept 10 bases outside the gene matches. The germline gives CDR1 ENHRY, CDR2 SYGVKD. CDR3 length equals 15 residues. This CDR3 reads CAIRSDSGRVGEQYF. As DNA, the CDR3 is TGTGCCATCAGATCCGATAGCGGGAGGGTCGGCGAGCAGTACTTC.

This chain connects TRBV20-1 to TRBJ2-7; the D gene could be TRBD1 or TRBD2 (7 bases each). The CDR3 runs to 13 residues. Germline lookup yields CDR1 DFQATT and CDR2 SNEGSKA (reference sequence). With 6 bases removed from V and 4 bases from J, the gap between germline ends came to 16 bases. CDR3 DNA: TGCAGTGCCAGGGGGGGTACGGGTTACGAGCAGTACTTC. This codes for CSARGGTGYEQYF.

This chain joins TRBV9 and TRBJ2-7, with D perhaps being TRBD1 or TRBD2 (6 bases each). CDR3 size: 11 residues. Looked up from germline, CDR1 is SGDLS and CDR2 is YYNGEE. V was pared by 10 bases and J by 2 bases, with 10 bases between. CDR3 in DNA: TGTGCCCGCGGGACACCCTACGAGCAGTACTTC. This sequence encodes CARGTPYEQYF.

The J gene is TRBJ1-5, the V gene TRBV20-1; 8 nucleotides agree with TRBD1. The CDR3 has 15 residues. Losses at the gene ends were 0 bases for V and 14 bases for J; bases not matched to a gene: 15. Germline CDR1 DFQATT, CDR2 SNEGSKA (reference sequence). In nucleotides, the CDR3 is TGCAGTGCTAGAGATTACTCAGGGGGCCAGCCCTACGAGCATTTT. It translates to CSARDYSGGQPYEHF.

This clonotype has more than one count but fewer than ten. The rearrangement joins TRBV12-3 or TRBV12-4 to TRBJ2-2; the match to TRBD1 covers 8 bases. There are 16 residues in the CDR3. The V and J ends lost 4 bases and 4 bases, in that order; junction bases with no gene match: 8. The CDR3 loop is CASSSQGAVGTGELFF. DNA for the CDR3: TGTGCCAGCAGTTCCCAGGGGGCGGTGGGCACCGGGGAGCTGTTTTTT.

This clonotype was seen ten or more times. CDR3 sequence: CASSLERGTYEQYF. In nucleotides, the CDR3 is TGTGCCAGCAGCTTAGAGCGGGGAACCTACGAGCAGTACTTC. This sequence joins TRBV7-2 and TRBJ2-7; 7 bases map to TRBD2. There are 14 residues in the CDR3. Germline V gene data show CDR1 as SGHTA and CDR2 as FQGNSA. Trimming at V came to 1 base and at J to 2 bases, leaving 2 bases not matched to a gene.

This clonotype was observed a handful of times. This sequence may be a read error, since a much larger clone differs from it by one base. The rearrangement uses TRBV6-5 and TRBJ1-5; 9 nucleotides agree with TRBD1. The CDR3 extends over 14 amino acids. Germline assignment: CDR1 MNHEY and CDR2 SVGAGI. Germline trimming cut 5 bases from V and 5 bases from J; bases unmatched to any gene: 4. The CDR3 reads CASSATGGHQPQHF. The CDR3 bases are TGTGCCAGCAGTGCGACAGGGGGACATCAGCCCCAGCATTTT.

This clonotype was observed many times. This chain connects TRBV19 to TRBJ2-6; no clear D gene. Trimming pared 5 bases from V and 2 bases from J, leaving 13 bases between. This CDR3 contains 16 residues. Looked up from germline, CDR1 is LNHDA and CDR2 is SQIVND (reference sequence). The CDR3 protein is CASSAPFEAGANVLTF. CDR3 bases: TGTGCCAGTAGTGCTCCGTTCGAGGCTGGGGCCAACGTCCTGACTTTC. The full variable domain, in which reference TRBV19 and TRBJ2-6 provide the parts outside the CDR3, is DGGITQSPKYLFRKEGQNVTLSCEQNLNHDAMYWYRQDPGQGLRLIYYSQIVNDFQKGDIAEGYSVSREKKESFPLTVTSAQKNPTAFYLCASSAPFEAGANVLTFGAGSRLTVL.

The rearrangement uses TRBV7-3 and TRBJ2-5; TRBD2 is a possible D gene (6 bases). The CDR3 length is 14 residues. V lost 1 base to trimming and J lost 4 bases, with 10 bases between them. The germline V gene encodes CDR1 SGHTA and CDR2 FQGTGA. The CDR3 DNA sequence: TGTGCCAGCAGCTTAATGTCCGGGGGAGAGACCCAGTACTTC. This gives the protein CASSLMSGGETQYF.

The sample holds many counts of this clonotype. This chain connects TRBV10-3 to TRBJ2-7, with a possible D match to TRBD2 (5 bases). Germline V gene sequence: CDR1 ENHRY, CDR2 SYGVKD. V was cut by 7 bases and J by 6 bases, with 16 bases left in between. The CDR3 covers 13 residues. CDR3 nucleotide sequence: TGTGCCATCACCAAAGGGAGAAGCTTCGAGCAGTACTTC. Amino acids: CAITKGRSFEQYF.

This clonotype showed up just a few times. The chain couples TRBV14 to TRBJ1-1; no firm D call. The V end lost 4 bases, the J end lost 6 bases, and 12 bases lay between the germline ends. The CDR3 has 13 amino acids. Germline V CDR1 and CDR2: SGHDN, FVKESK. The CDR3, as DNA: TGTGCCAGCAGCCGCCGGGGTACTCCTGAAGCTTTCTTT. Translating it yields CASSRRGTPEAFF.

This clonotype was recorded many times. V usage is TRBV7-6 and J usage is TRBJ1-6, with D perhaps matching TRBD1 (6 bases). The V gene's germline CDR1 is SGHVS and CDR2 FNYEAQ. This CDR3 contains 14 residues. V shed 1 base and J shed 7 bases, with 8 bases lying between them. The CDR3 sequence: CASSLGGQNSPLHF. CDR3 DNA sequence: TGTGCCAGCAGCTTAGGAGGACAGAATTCACCCCTCCACTTT.